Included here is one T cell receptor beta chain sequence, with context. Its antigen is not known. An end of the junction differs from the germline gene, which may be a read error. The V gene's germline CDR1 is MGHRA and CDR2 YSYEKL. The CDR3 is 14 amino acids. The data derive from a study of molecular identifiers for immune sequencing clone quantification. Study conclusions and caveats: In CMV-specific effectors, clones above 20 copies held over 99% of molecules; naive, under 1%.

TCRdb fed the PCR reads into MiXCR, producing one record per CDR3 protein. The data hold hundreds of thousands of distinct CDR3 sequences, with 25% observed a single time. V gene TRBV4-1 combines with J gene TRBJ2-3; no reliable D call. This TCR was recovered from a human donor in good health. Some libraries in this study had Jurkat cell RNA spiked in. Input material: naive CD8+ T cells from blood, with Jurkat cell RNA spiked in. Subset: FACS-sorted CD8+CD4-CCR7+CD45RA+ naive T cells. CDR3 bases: TGCGCCCGCAGCCCGGTTTGGGGCACAGATACGCAGTATTTT. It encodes CARSPVWGTDTQYF.